These 22 T cell receptor beta chains were all obtained from the same sample, sequenced in a study of immune characterization of retroperitoneal liposarcoma. Using its own MiXCR run on the PCR reads, TCRdb lists one record per CDR3 protein. The sample consists of thousands of distinct CDR3 sequences, 35% to 45% of them appearing once. The sequenced sample was tumor tissue. The receptors here all came from a male donor with retroperitoneal liposarcoma.

The V and J genes are TRBV28 and TRBJ2-7; D may be TRBD2 (5 bases). The germline gives CDR1 MDHEN, CDR2 SYDVKM. V lost 7 bases to trimming and J lost 4 bases, with 20 bases between them. CDR3 length: 15 amino acids. The CDR3 loop reads CASIQRGILRYEQYF. CDR3 sequence (DNA): TGTGCCAGCATCCAGAGAGGGATTTTAAGGTACGAGCAGTACTTC.

The J gene is TRBJ2-1, the V gene TRBV7-9; D gene uncertain. The CDR3 sequence is 11 residues long. The germline gives CDR1 SEHNR, CDR2 FQNEAQ (reference sequence). V was trimmed by 10 bases and J by 10 bases, leaving 14 bases between them. CDR3 in amino acids: CATTSIYEQFF. The CDR3 region has the DNA TGTGCCACTACGTCCATCTACGAGCAGTTCTTC.

The chain links TRBV6-6 to TRBJ2-4; 9 bases line up with TRBD2. The CDR3 loop spans 14 amino acids. Trimming removed 1 base from V and 13 bases from J; junction bases left unmatched: 8. CDR1 is MNHNY and CDR2 is SVGAGI in the germline V gene (reference sequence). As DNA, the CDR3 is TGTGCCAGCAGTTACTATAGCGGGAGCCTTGAGCAGTACTTC. The encoded protein is CASSYYSGSLEQYF.

V and J are TRBV27 and TRBJ2-5; no definite D call. The CDR3 runs 14 residues. Germline-derived CDR1 and CDR2 are MNHEY and SMNVEV (reference sequence). V was shortened by 7 bases and J by 5 bases, with 17 bases between the two germline ends. The CDR3 DNA reads as TGTGCCAGCACCGCCTCGAAGTTTGAGGAGACCCAGTACTTC. Protein sequence: CASTASKFEETQYF.

This chain joins TRBV27 and TRBJ2-7; tentative D call: TRBD2 (5 bases). V lost 5 bases, J lost 2 bases, and 10 bases lay in between. The germline V gene has CDR1 MNHEY and CDR2 SMNVEV (reference sequence). This CDR3 has 13 amino acids. The CDR3 loop reads CASSLTGTYEQYF. CDR3 in DNA: TGTGCCAGCAGTCTAACGGGGACCTACGAGCAGTACTTC.

Worth noting for this clonotype: Germline is not matched at one junction end, which may reflect a read error. The CDR3 bases are TGTGCCAGCAGCTGGGACAGGGGGCGTACTGAAGCTTTCTTT. Protein product: CASSWDRGRTEAFF. The chain recombines TRBV5-3 with TRBJ1-1; 12 bases line up with TRBD1. TRBV5-3 is an ORF, and what it does is uncertain. CDR3 size: 14 residues.

For this clonotype: A much bigger clone sits one base away, suggesting this may be a read error. The chain uses TRBV7-2 and TRBJ2-7; 7 bases map to TRBD2. The CDR3 is 15 amino acids. Germline CDR1 is SGHTA and CDR2 is FQGNSA. With 2 bases clipped from V and 5 bases from J, the junction kept 9 bases outside the gene matches. CDR3 DNA sequence: TGTACCAGCAGCTTAAAGCCTAGCGGTACTCACGAGCAGTACTTC. It yields the protein CTSSLKPSGTHEQYF.

This clonotype has only a few counts. The chain has TRBV6-1 and TRBJ2-3, with 9 positions matching TRBD2. The CDR3 is 15 residues long. The germline CDR1 and CDR2 sequences are MNHNS and SASEGT. V lost 5 bases and J lost 1; bases outside the gene matches: 4. The CDR3 nucleotides read TGTGCCAGCAGTTTGGGACTAGCTGGCACAGATACGCAGTATTTT. It yields the protein CASSLGLAGTDTQYF.

This chain uses TRBV7-2 with TRBJ1-5; D is possibly TRBD1 (5 bases). The CDR3 runs 16 residues. Germline CDR1 SGHTA, CDR2 FQGNSA. The V end was cut by 1 base, the J end by 5 bases, with 15 bases between. The CDR3 bases are TGTGCCAGCAGCTTAGGGTCCGGGGCTCGGTATCAGCCCCAGCATTTT. Its protein is CASSLGSGARYQPQHF.

The J gene is TRBJ2-1, the V gene TRBV12-3 or TRBV12-4; 13 nucleotides line up with TRBD2. After removal of 5 bases from V and 10 bases from J, the junction contained 11 bases not matched to a gene. The CDR3 is 16 residues long. CDR3 residues: CASSPLLAGGAYEQFF. DNA of the CDR3: TGTGCCAGCAGTCCGCTACTAGCGGGAGGGGCCTACGAGCAGTTCTTC.

The chain links TRBV27 to TRBJ2-5; D might be TRBD1 (6 bases). The J call may be faulty, since TRBJ2-1 better matches the DNA end. Looked up from germline, CDR1 is MNHEY and CDR2 is SMNVEV (reference sequence). This CDR3 region has 13 residues. The CDR3 nucleotides read TGTGCCAGCAGTCACGACAGGTACAATGAGCAGTTCTTC. Translated, it gives CASSHDRYNEQFF.

This clonotype is labeled medium-sized. The V gene is TRBV10-2, the J gene TRBJ2-4; a possible D gene is TRBD2 (6 bases). Gene TRBJ2-7 matches the end of the DNA better, so the J call may be wrong. The CDR3 consists of 14 residues. The germline V gene encodes CDR1 WSHSY and CDR2 SAAADI. CDR3 sequence: CASTEDYPSYEQYF. CDR3 DNA sequence: TGCGCCAGCACCGAGGACTACCCCTCCTACGAGCAGTACTTC.

This clonotype was detected a few times. The chain recombines TRBV24-1 with TRBJ2-1; D remains unclear. Germline assignment: CDR1 KGHDR and CDR2 SFDVKD. The CDR3 is 12 residues long. V was cut by 1 base and J by 9 bases, with 6 bases left in between. CDR3 DNA sequence: TGTGCCACCAGTGATTTCCGACTTGAGCAGTTCTTC. Translation gives CATSDFRLEQFF.

V gene TRBV6-5 combines with J gene TRBJ2-1; 7 bases map to TRBD1. The CDR3 is 16 residues long. Losses at the gene ends were 4 bases for V and 0 bases for J; bases not matched to a gene: 6. Germline lookup yields CDR1 MNHEY and CDR2 SVGAGI. CDR3 DNA sequence: TGTGCCAGCAGTTCACAGGGGTTTTCCTCCTACAATGAGCAGTTCTTC. Translating gives CASSSQGFSSYNEQFF.

V and J are TRBV5-3 and TRBJ2-5, with TRBD1 identical over 9 bases. With the DNA end fitting TRBJ2-7 better, the J assignment may be wrong. TRBV5-3 falls under the ORF class, with uncertain function. The CDR3 is made up of 14 amino acids. CDR3 in DNA: TGTGCCAGCAGCCGGGACAGGGACACCTACGAGCAGTACTTC. The encoded protein is CASSRDRDTYEQYF.

J is TRBJ2-5 and V is TRBV10-2; possible D gene TRBD2, 6 bases. Gene TRBJ2-7 matches the end of the DNA better, so the J call may be wrong. Germline V gene sequence: CDR1 WSHSY, CDR2 SAAADI. The CDR3 extends over 11 amino acids. CDR3 coding DNA: TGCGCCAGCAGGGGACTCAGCGAGCAGTACTTC. Protein sequence: CASRGLSEQYF.

V and J are TRBV6-2 or TRBV6-3 and TRBJ2-4; possibly TRBD2 for D (7 bases). The J call is in doubt because the DNA end fits TRBJ2-1 better. This CDR3 spans 15 amino acids. Germline values: CDR1 MNHEY, CDR2 SVGEGT. The CDR3 spells CASGGGGGIRRGQFF. DNA for the CDR3: TGTGCCAGCGGGGGGGGGGGCGGGATACGTCGGGGGCAGTTCTTC.

The chain combines TRBV28 with TRBJ2-7; 9 nucleotides align to TRBD1. Germline V gene data show CDR1 as MDHEN and CDR2 as SYDVKM. The CDR3 runs 15 residues. V trimming: 3 bases; J trimming: 7 bases; junction bases outside the gene matches: 10. CDR3 amino acids: CASSFLGQGHNEQYF. CDR3 in DNA: TGTGCCAGCAGTTTTCTGGGACAGGGCCACAATGAGCAGTACTTC.

By its share, this clonotype is medium-sized (0.01 to 0.1%). This sequence joins TRBV7-2 and TRBJ2-1; D unresolved. Trimming left V 1 base short and J 13 bases short, with 23 bases between. This CDR3 region has 16 residues. CDR1 is SGHTA, CDR2 FQGNSA, per germline. The CDR3 protein is CASSLGLETAKETQFF. CDR3 sequence (DNA): TGTGCCAGCAGCTTAGGCCTCGAAACAGCGAAAGAGACCCAGTTCTTC.

This clonotype was counted a few times. This rearrangement joins TRBV6-1 to TRBJ2-3; D gene ambiguous. The germline V and J ends were trimmed by 6 bases and 1 base, with 8 bases remaining between them. CDR3 length: 13 residues. In germline, CDR1 is MNHNS, CDR2 SASEGT. The CDR3 spells CASRMDGTDTQYF. CDR3 in DNA: TGTGCCAGCAGGATGGACGGCACAGATACGCAGTATTTT.

The chain combines TRBV6-1 with TRBJ1-3, with D uncertain. V shed 6 bases and J shed 0 bases, with 12 bases lying between them. The CDR3 is 15 residues long. The germline gives CDR1 MNHNS, CDR2 SASEGT. CDR3 amino acids: CASRTLGYSGNTIYF. The CDR3 coding sequence is TGTGCCAGCAGAACTCTTGGGTACTCTGGAAACACCATATATTTT.

This clonotype is judged medium-sized. The chain employs TRBV7-2 and TRBJ2-5; no definite D call. Per the germline V gene, CDR1 is SGHTA and CDR2 is FQGNSA. The CDR3 length is 11 residues. The V end lost 6 bases, the J end lost 3 bases, and 5 bases lay between the germline ends. This chain's CDR3 is CASSIKETQYF. The CDR3 DNA sequence: TGTGCCAGCAGTATTAAAGAGACCCAGTACTTC.